Listed below are T cell receptor beta chains from one sample, sequenced in a study of CD4+ T cells in melanoma. Sequencing used immunoSEQ multiplex PCR; TCRdb keeps in-frame clones, though not all of them. Altogether some 150,000 clones are present, roughly 91% being singletons, with the ten largest covering about 1.5%. The receptors stem from a human donor with melanoma. The CDR3 runs from the conserved cysteine through the conserved F or W. The D gene is left open where the match is weak. Clone size is not always given. Where it is, it says once, few, many or a class for expanded clones.

TRBJ2-3 | NA | TRBV5-6 | NA | CASSADGGRTTDTQYF | TGTGCCAGCAGCGCTGACGGGGGACGGACCACAGATACGCAGTATTTT
TRBJ2-1 | NA | TRBV7-2 | NA | CASSSGVAEYNEQFF | TGTGCCAGCAGTTCAGGGGTAGCGGAATACAATGAGCAGTTCTTC
TRBJ2-5 | NA | TRBV13 | NA | CASSIAIVGQETQYF | TGTGCCAGCAGCATCGCGATAGTTGGCCAAGAGACCCAGTACTTC
TRBJ2-1 | NA | TRBV6-1 | NA | CALTGPPSYNEQFF | TGTGCCTTGACAGGACCCCCCTCCTACAATGAGCAGTTCTTC
TRBJ1-2 | TRBD1 | TRBV5-4 | NA | CASRPGTGDPFYGYTF | TGTGCCAGCAGACCAGGGACAGGGGACCCTTTCTATGGCTACACCTTC
TRBJ2-1 | NA | TRBV6-4 | NA | CASSGQGEGGDEQFF | TGTGCCAGCAGTGGGCAGGGAGAAGGTGGTGATGAGCAGTTCTTC
TRBJ2-5 | TRBD2 | TRBV13 | NA | CASSRLAGEETQYF | TGTGCCAGCAGCCGACTAGCGGGAGAAGAGACCCAGTACTTC
TRBJ1-1 | TRBD1 | TRBV15 | NA | CATSSRTGDYTEAFF | TGTGCCACCAGCAGTCGCACAGGGGACTACACTGAAGCTTTCTTT
TRBJ2-4 | TRBD2 | TRBV6-1 | NA | CASRWLAGNIQYF | TGTGCCAGCAGGTGGCTAGCGGGAAACATTCAGTACTTC
TRBJ2-3 | NA | TRBV11-2 | NA | CASSLGGTPTAYF | TGTGCCAGCAGCTTAGGTGGGACCCCGACCGCGTATTTT
TRBJ2-3 | TRBD2 | TRBV5-4 | NA | CASSFGASGGSTDTQYF | TGTGCCAGCAGCTTCGGTGCTAGCGGGGGGAGCACAGATACGCAGTATTTT
TRBJ2-1 | TRBD2 | TRBV7-3 | NA | CASSLTSGGAYNEQFF | TGTGCCAGCAGCTTAACAAGCGGGGGCGCCTACAATGAGCAGTTCTTC
TRBJ1-1 | NA | TRBV5-1 | NA | CASSVDSSNTEAFF | TGCGCCAGCAGCGTGGACAGCTCGAACACTGAAGCTTTCTTT
TRBJ1-2 | NA | TRBV18 | NA | CASSPVSIGGYTF | TGCGCCAGCTCACCCGTTAGCATAGGTGGCTACACCTTC
TRBJ2-7 | NA | TRBV5-1 | NA | CASSLVPGVGNEQYF | TGCGCCAGCAGCTTGGTTCCGGGGGTGGGAAACGAGCAGTACTTC
TRBJ2-6 | TRBD1 | TRBV5-1 | NA | CASSSGTVDSGANVLTF | TGCGCCAGCAGCTCCGGGACAGTAGATTCTGGGGCCAACGTCCTGACTTTC
TRBJ1-2 | NA | TRBV7-9 | NA | CASSETERNGYTF | TGTGCCAGCAGCGAAACGGAGAGAAATGGCTACACCTTC
TRBJ2-3 | NA | TRBV19 | NA | CASSIGAPSVVVAQYF | TGTGCCAGTAGTATAGGGGCACCGAGTGTCGTGGTCGCGCAGTATTTT
TRBJ2-2 | NA | TRBV5-4 | NA | CASSFTQGRAGELFF | TGTGCCAGCAGCTTTACTCAGGGTCGGGCCGGGGAGCTGTTTTTT
TRBJ2-1 | NA | TRBV5-1 | NA | CASSLEPSSSYNEQFF | TGCGCCAGCAGCTTGGAGCCAAGTAGCTCCTACAATGAGCAGTTCTTC
TRBJ2-6 | TRBD2 | TRBV5-1 | NA | CASSLGGGGLYSGANVLTF | TGCGCCAGCAGCTTGGGCGGGGGGGGGCTTTACTCTGGGGCCAACGTCCTGACTTTC
TRBJ2-7 | NA | TRBV11-1 | once | CASSLKSRDTNYEQYF | TGTGCCAGCAGCTTAAAGAGCCGGGACACCAACTACGAGCAGTACTTC
TRBJ2-7 | TRBD1 | TRBV5-4 | NA | CASSEPGQGSYEQYF | TGTGCCAGCAGCGAGCCGGGACAGGGCTCCTACGAGCAGTACTTC
TRBJ1-1 | NA | TRBV30 | NA | CASSGTQNTEAFF | TGTGCCTCCTCTGGGACACAGAACACTGAAGCTTTCTTT
TRBJ1-1 | NA | TRBV6-5 | NA | CASSYSKPQDTEAFF | TGTGCCAGCAGTTACTCGAAGCCGCAGGACACTGAAGCTTTCTTT
TRBJ2-5 | NA | TRBV9 | NA | CASSATGEVQETQYF | TGTGCCAGCAGCGCGACAGGAGAAGTACAAGAGACCCAGTACTTC
TRBJ2-1 | NA | TRBV9 | NA | CASSPDAAPSYNEQFF | TGTGCCAGCAGCCCAGACGCAGCGCCCTCCTACAATGAGCAGTTCTTC
TRBJ1-2 | TRBD1 | TRBV5-4 | few | CASSLPPSGTANYGYTF | TGTGCCAGCAGCTTGCCCCCCTCCGGGACAGCGAACTATGGCTACACCTTC
TRBJ1-5 | TRBD1 | TRBV27 | NA | CASSSSPLRTGGFNQPQHF | TGTGCCAGCAGTTCGTCCCCCTTACGGACAGGGGGCTTCAATCAGCCCCAGCATTTT
TRBJ1-1 | NA | TRBV30 | NA | CAWSGTATEAFF | TGTGCCTGGAGTGGGACAGCCACTGAAGCTTTCTTT
TRBJ2-3 | NA | TRBV10-3 | NA | CAISASEGDTQYF | TGTGCCATCAGTGCCTCGGAAGGGGATACGCAGTATTTT
TRBJ1-6 | NA | TRBV21-1 | once | CASSKAPRNSPLHF | TGTGCCAGCAGCAAAGCCCCAAGGAATTCACCCCTCCACTTT
TRBJ2-5 | TRBD2 | TRBV27 | NA | CASNGGGAGQETQYF | TGTGCCAGCAACGGCGGGGGGGCAGGCCAAGAGACCCAGTACTTC
TRBJ2-5 | NA | TRBV5-6 | few | CASSYPGREETQYF | TGTGCCAGCAGTTATCCAGGGCGAGAAGAGACCCAGTACTTC
TRBJ2-7 | TRBD1 | TRBV11-3 | NA | CASSLGAGTGYEQYF | TGTGCCAGCAGCTTAGGGGCCGGGACAGGGTACGAGCAGTACTTC
TRBJ2-7 | NA | TRBV4-1 | NA | CASSGGSRGHEQYF | TGCGCCAGCAGCGGGGGGTCCCGGGGGCACGAGCAGTACTTC
TRBJ2-7 | TRBD2 | TRBV2 | NA | CASNGLAGGYEQYF | TGTGCCAGCAATGGACTAGCGGGGGGGTACGAGCAGTACTTC
TRBJ2-1 | TRBD1 | TRBV5-1 | once | CASSLGTGAYNEQFF | TGCGCCAGCAGCTTAGGGACAGGGGCCTACAATGAGCAGTTCTTC
TRBJ2-3 | TRBD2 | TRBV30 | NA | CAWSRGLAGGGDTQYF | TGTGCCTGGAGTCGGGGACTAGCGGGGGGAGGGGATACGCAGTATTTT
TRBJ2-3 | TRBD1 | TRBV19 | NA | CASSIGTGMTDTQYF | TGTGCCAGTAGTATCGGGACAGGAATGACAGATACGCAGTATTTT
TRBJ1-4 | NA | TRBV4-1 | NA | CASSPTWRLREKLFF | TGCGCCAGCAGCCCGACCTGGCGTCTAAGGGAAAAACTGTTTTTT
TRBJ2-2 | NA | TRBV30 | NA | CACGGPTNTGELFF | TGTGCCTGCGGGGGGCCGACGAACACCGGGGAGCTGTTTTTT
TRBJ2-3 | NA | TRBV7-3 | NA | CASSLTHVRTDTQYF | TGTGCCAGCAGCTTAACTCACGTACGCACAGATACGCAGTATTTT